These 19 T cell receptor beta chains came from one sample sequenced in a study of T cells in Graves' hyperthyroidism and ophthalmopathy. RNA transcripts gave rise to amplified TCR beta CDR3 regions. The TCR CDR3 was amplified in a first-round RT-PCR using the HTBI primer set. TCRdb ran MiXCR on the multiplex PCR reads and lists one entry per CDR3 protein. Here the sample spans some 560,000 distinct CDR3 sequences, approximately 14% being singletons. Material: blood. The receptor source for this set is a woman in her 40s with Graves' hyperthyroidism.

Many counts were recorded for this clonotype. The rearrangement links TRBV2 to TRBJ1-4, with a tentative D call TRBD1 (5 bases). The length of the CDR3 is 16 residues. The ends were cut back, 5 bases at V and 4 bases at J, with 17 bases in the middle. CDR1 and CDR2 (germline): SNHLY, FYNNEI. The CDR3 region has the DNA TGTGCCAGCAGTTTGCAAAAGGGCGGGGGTAATGAAAAACTGTTTTTT. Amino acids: CASSLQKGGGNEKLFF.

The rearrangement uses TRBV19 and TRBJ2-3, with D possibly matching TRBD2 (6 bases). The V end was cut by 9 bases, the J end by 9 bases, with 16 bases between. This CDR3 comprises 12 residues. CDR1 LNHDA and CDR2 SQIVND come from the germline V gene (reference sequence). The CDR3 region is CASAQSGPTQYF. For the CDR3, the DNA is TGTGCCAGCGCCCAGAGCGGGCCCACGCAGTATTTT.

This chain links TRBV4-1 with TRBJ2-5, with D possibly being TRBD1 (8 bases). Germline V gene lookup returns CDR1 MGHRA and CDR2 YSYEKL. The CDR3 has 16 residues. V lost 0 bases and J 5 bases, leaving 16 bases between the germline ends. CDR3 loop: CASSQDNRGGGETQYF. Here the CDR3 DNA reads TGCGCCAGCAGCCAAGATAACAGGGGGGGCGGCGAGACCCAGTACTTC.

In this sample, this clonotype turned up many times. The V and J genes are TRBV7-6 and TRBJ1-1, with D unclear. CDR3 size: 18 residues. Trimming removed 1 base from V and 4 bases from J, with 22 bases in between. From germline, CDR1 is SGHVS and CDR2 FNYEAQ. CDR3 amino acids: CASSLGGSRIRFGTEAFF. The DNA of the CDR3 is TGTGCCAGCAGCTTAGGGGGATCGCGGATACGGTTCGGCACTGAAGCTTTCTTT.

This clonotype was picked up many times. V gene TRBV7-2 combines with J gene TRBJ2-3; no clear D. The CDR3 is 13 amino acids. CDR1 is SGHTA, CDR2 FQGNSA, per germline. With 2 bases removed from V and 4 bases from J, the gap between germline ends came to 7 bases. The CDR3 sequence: CASSLMTSDTQYF. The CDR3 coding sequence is TGTGCCAGCAGCTTAATGACCTCAGATACGCAGTATTTT.

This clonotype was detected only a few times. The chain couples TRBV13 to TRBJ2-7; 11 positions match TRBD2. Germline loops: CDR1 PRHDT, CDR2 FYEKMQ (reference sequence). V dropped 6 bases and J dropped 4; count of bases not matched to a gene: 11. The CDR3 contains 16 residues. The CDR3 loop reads CASSFRFGTSGYEQYF. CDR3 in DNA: TGTGCCAGCAGTTTCAGATTCGGGACTAGCGGATACGAGCAGTACTTC.

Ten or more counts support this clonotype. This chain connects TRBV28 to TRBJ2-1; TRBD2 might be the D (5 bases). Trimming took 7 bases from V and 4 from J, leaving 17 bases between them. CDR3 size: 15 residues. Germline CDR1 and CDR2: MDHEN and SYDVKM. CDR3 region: CASTTEDYLYNEQFF. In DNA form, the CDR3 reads TGTGCCAGCACCACGGAAGACTACTTATACAATGAGCAGTTCTTC.

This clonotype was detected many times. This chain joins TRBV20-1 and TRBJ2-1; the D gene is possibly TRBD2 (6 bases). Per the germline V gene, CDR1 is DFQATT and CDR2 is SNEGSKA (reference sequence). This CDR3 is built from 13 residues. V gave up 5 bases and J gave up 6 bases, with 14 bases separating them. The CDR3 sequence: CSAHDWGVNEQFF. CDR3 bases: TGCAGTGCTCATGACTGGGGGGTCAATGAGCAGTTCTTC.

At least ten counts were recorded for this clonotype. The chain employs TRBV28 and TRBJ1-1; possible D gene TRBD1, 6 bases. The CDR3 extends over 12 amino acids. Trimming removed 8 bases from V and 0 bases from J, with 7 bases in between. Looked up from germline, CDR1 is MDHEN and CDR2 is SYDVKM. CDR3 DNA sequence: TGTGCCAGCGGGACACTGAACACTGAAGCTTTCTTT. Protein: CASGTLNTEAFF.

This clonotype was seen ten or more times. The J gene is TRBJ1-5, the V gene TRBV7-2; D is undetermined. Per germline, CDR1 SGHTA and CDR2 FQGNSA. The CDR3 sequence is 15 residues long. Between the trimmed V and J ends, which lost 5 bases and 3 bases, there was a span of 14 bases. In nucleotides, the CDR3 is TGTGCCAGCAGCAAAGACAAGTTAAACAATCAGCCCCAGCATTTT. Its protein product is CASSKDKLNNQPQHF. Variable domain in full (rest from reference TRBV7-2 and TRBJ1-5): GAGVSQSPSNKVTEKGKDVELRCDPISGHTALYWYRQSLGQGLEFLIYFQGNSAPDKSGLPSDRFSAERTGGSVSTLTIQRTQQEDSAVYLCASSKDKLNNQPQHFGDGTRLSIL.

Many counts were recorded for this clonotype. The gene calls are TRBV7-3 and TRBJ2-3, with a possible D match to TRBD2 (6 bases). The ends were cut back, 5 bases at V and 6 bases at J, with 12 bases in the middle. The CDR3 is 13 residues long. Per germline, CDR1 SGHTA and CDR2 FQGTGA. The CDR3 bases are TGTGCCAGCAGCGGAAGGGAGGTGGATACGCAGTATTTT. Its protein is CASSGREVDTQYF.

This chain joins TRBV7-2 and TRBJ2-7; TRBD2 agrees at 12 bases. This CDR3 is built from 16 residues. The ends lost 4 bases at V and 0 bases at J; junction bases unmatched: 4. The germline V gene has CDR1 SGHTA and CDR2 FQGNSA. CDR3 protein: CASSSLAGGISYEQYF. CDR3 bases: TGTGCCAGCAGCTCACTAGCGGGAGGCATCTCCTACGAGCAGTACTTC.

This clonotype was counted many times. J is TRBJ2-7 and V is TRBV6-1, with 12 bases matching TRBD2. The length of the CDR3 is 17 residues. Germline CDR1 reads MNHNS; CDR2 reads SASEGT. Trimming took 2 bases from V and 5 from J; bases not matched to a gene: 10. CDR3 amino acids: CASSELLAGGGRDEQYF. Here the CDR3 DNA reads TGTGCCAGCAGTGAATTACTAGCGGGAGGAGGGCGAGACGAGCAGTACTTC.

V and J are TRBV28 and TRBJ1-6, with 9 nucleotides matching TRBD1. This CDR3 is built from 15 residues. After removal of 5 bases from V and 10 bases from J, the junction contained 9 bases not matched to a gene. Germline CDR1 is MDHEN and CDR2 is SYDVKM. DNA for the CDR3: TGTGCCAGCAGTGGGGGGGGGACAGGGAACTCACCCCTCCACTTT. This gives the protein CASSGGGTGNSPLHF.

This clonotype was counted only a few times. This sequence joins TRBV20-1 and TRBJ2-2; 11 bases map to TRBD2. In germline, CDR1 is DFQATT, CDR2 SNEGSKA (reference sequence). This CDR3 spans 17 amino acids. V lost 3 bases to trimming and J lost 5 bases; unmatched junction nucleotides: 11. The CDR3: CSARGGRGTSGTGELFF. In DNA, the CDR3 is TGCAGTGCTAGGGGCGGCAGGGGGACTAGCGGTACCGGGGAGCTGTTTTTT.

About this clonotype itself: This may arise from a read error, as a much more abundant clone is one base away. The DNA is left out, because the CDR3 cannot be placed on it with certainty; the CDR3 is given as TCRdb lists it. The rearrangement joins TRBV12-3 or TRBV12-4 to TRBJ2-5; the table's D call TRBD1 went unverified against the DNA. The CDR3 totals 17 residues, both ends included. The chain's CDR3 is CASSLDSGQGRWETQYF.

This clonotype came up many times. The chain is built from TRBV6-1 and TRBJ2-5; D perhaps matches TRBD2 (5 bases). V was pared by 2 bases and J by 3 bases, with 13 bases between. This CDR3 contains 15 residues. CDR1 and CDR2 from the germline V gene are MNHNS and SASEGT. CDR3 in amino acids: CASSERVRGKETQYF. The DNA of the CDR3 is TGTGCCAGCAGTGAAAGGGTGAGAGGGAAAGAGACCCAGTACTTC.

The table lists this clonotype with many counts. The CDR3 DNA reads as TGTGCCAGCAGCCCAGACAGAGTCACCGGGGAGCTGTTTTTT. Translation: CASSPDRVTGELFF. This chain uses TRBV11-2 with TRBJ2-2; a weak D match, TRBD1 (5 bases). V gave up 5 bases and J gave up 4 bases, with 11 bases separating them. Germline CDR1 and CDR2: SGHAT and FQNNGV. The CDR3 consists of 14 residues.

The CDR3 DNA reads as TGCAGCGTGATGGACAGCTACGAGCAGTACTTC. This translates into CSVMDSYEQYF. J is TRBJ2-7 and V is TRBV29-1; the D gene is possibly TRBD1 (6 bases). The V gene lost 6 bases and the J gene lost 3 bases, with 9 bases spanning the gap. This CDR3 is built from 11 residues. CDR1 and CDR2 (germline): SQVTM, ANQGSEA.